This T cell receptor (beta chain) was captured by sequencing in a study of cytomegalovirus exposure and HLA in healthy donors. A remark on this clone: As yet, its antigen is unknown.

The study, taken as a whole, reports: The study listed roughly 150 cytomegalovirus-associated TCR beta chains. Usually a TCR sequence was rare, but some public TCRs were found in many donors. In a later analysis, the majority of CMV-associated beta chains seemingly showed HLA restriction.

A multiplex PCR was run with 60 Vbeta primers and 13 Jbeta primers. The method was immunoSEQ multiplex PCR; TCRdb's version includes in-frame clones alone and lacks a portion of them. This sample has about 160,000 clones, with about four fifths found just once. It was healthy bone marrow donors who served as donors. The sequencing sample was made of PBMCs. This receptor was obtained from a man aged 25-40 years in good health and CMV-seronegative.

CDR3 sequence reads: CASSLSGGPYNEQFF. The CDR3 region has the DNA TGTGCCAGCAGCTTGTCGGGGGGGCCCTACAATGAGCAGTTCTTC. The V gene is TRBV5-4, the J gene TRBJ2-1, with 8 bases fitting TRBD2. This CDR3 is built from 15 residues. Germline V CDR1 and CDR2: SGHNT, YYREEE (reference sequence). The V gene end was trimmed by 1 base and the J gene end by 2 bases; junction bases not matched to a gene: 2.